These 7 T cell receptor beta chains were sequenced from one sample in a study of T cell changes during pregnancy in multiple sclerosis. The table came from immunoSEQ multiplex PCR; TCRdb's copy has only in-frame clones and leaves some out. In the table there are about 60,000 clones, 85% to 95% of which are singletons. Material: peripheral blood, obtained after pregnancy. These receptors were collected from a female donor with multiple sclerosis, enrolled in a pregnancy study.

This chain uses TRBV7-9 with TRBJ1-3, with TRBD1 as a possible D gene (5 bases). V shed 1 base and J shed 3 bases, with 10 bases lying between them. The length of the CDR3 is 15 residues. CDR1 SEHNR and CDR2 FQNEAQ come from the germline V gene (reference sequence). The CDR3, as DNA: TGTGCCAGCAGCTTAGGAGGCAGGGTTGGAAACACCATATATTTT. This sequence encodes CASSLGGRVGNTIYF.

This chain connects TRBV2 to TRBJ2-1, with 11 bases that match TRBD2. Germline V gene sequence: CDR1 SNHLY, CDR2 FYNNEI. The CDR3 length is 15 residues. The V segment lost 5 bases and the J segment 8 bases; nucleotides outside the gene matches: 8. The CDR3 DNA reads TGTGCCAGCAGTCATAGCGGGAGGGCCGAGGATGAGCAGTTCTTC. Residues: CASSHSGRAEDEQFF. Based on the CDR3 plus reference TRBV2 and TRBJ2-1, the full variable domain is EPEVTQTPSHQVTQMGQEVILRCVPISNHLYFYWYRQILGQKVEFLVSFYNNEISEKSEIFDDQFSVERPDGSNFTLKIRSTKLEDSAMYFCASSHSGRAEDEQFFGPGTRLTVL.

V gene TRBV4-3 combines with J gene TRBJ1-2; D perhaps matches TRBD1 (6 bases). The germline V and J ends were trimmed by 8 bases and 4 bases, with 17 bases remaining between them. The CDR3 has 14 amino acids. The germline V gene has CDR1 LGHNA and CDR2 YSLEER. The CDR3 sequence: CASRKQGGPYGYTF. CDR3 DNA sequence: TGCGCCAGCCGTAAACAGGGTGGCCCCTATGGCTACACCTTC.

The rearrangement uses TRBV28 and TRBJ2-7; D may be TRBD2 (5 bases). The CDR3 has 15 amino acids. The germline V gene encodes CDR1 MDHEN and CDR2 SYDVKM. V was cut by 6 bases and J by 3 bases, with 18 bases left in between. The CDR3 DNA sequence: TGTGCCAGCAGACCCAGCCCTAGCACTTTCTACGAGCAGTACTTC. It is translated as CASRPSPSTFYEQYF.

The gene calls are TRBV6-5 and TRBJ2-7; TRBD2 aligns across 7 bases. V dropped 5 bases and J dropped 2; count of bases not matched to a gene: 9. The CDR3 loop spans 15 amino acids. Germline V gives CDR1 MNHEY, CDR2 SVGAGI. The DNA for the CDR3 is TGTGCCAGCAGTGGGGGAGGGGAACGGGCCTACGAGCAGTACTTC. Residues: CASSGGGERAYEQYF.

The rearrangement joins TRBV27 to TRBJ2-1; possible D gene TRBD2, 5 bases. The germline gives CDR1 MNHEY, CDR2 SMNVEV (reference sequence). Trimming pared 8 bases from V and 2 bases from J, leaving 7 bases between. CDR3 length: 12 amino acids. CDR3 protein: CASFGAYNEQFF. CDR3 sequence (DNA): TGTGCCAGCTTCGGGGCCTACAATGAGCAGTTCTTC.

CDR3 in DNA: TGCGCCAGCAGCGGAATGACAGCTCTCACAGATACGCAGTATTTT. Amino acids: CASSGMTALTDTQYF. This rearrangement joins TRBV5-1 to TRBJ2-3, with D maybe TRBD1 (5 bases). Trimming removed 4 bases at V and 2 bases at J, with 14 bases between. CDR1 and CDR2 (germline): SGHRS, YFSETQ. This CDR3 spans 15 amino acids.